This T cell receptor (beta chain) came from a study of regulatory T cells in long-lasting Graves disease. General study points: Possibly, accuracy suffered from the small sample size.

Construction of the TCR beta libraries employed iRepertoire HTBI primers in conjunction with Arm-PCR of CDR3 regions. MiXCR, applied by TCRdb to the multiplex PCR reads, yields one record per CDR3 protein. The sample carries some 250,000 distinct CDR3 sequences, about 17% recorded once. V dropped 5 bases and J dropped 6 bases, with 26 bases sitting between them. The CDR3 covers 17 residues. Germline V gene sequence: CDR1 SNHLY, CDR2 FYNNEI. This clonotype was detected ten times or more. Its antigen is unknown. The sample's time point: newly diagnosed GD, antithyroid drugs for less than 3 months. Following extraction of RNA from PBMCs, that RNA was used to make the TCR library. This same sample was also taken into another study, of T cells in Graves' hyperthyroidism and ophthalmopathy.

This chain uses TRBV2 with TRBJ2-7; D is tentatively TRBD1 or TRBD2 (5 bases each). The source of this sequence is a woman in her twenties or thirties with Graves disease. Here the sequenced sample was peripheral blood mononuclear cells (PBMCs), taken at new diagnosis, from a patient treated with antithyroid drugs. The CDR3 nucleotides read TGTGCCAGCAGTTCAACAGTCGGGACCCACAATTGGGTCGAGCAGTACTTC. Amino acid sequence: CASSSTVGTHNWVEQYF. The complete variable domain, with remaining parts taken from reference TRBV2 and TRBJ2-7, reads EPEVTQTPSHQVTQMGQEVILRCVPISNHLYFYWYRQILGQKVEFLVSFYNNEISEKSEIFDDQFSVERPDGSNFTLKIRSTKLEDSAMYFCASSSTVGTHNWVEQYFGPGTRLTVT.